This T cell receptor beta chain is drawn from a study of blood T cell repertoires in COVID-19. The germline V gene encodes CDR1 SGHRS and CDR2 YFSETQ. This CDR3 spans 13 amino acids. The V gene lost 1 base and the J gene lost 4 bases, with 8 bases spanning the gap. The age range of participants was about 18 to 95 years, with residence in about two dozen US areas. Cohort 3 donors were reported recovered after two negative PCRs, clearance, or symptom resolution. Authors' processing steps: Reference gene primers were amplified, and this amplification served to estimate nucleated cell counts. The table came from immunoSEQ multiplex PCR; TCRdb's copy has only in-frame clones and leaves some out. The D gene and trimming were derived from the DNA, and the V and J assignments and clone size from that table. The sample holds roughly 280,000 clones, 75% to 90% seen once.

This receptor was obtained from a young woman who had recovered from COVID-19. Sequenced material: PBMCs or T cells enriched from blood (not recorded which). The chain combines TRBV5-1 with TRBJ1-2, with a possible D match to TRBD1 (6 bases). CDR3 loop: CASSLTTGYGYTF. CDR3 in DNA: TGCGCCAGCAGCTTGACGACAGGCTATGGCTACACCTTC.